This entry lists 25 T cell receptor beta chains sequenced from one sample in a study of CD8+CD57+ T cells in acquired aplastic anemia. Genomic DNA served as template for TCR beta VDJ and CDR3 profiling. TCRdb analysed the reads with MiXCR anew, one entry per CDR3 protein. Of 60,000 or so distinct CDR3 sequences in the sample, about 50% were seen once. Material: sorted CD4+, CD8+, or CD8+CD57+ T cells (not recorded which) from PBMCs. The receptors derive from a human donor in good health, serving as a control.

The V and J genes are TRBV2 and TRBJ1-5, with D unclear. Germline values: CDR1 SNHLY, CDR2 FYNNEI. The V and J ends lost 6 bases and 0 bases respectively, with 12 bases between them. The CDR3 extends over 15 amino acids. As DNA, the CDR3 is TGTGCCAGCAGAAATACGGCCAATAGCAATCAGCCCCAGCATTTT. This sequence encodes CASRNTANSNQPQHF.

This clonotype was counted ten times or more. The chain joins TRBV19 to TRBJ2-4, with 15 bases matching TRBD2. The germline CDR1 and CDR2 sequences are LNHDA and SQIVND (reference sequence). J gave up 0 bases and V 8 bases, and 11 bases lay outside the gene matches. The CDR3 length is 19 residues. The CDR3 coding sequence is TGTGCCAGTCGGGCGGGACTAGCGGGAGGTACCCTAGCCAAAAACATTCAGTACTTC. This translates into CASRAGLAGGTLAKNIQYF. The whole variable domain, remainder taken from reference TRBV19 and TRBJ2-4, is DGGITQSPKYLFRKEGQNVTLSCEQNLNHDAMYWYRQDPGQGLRLIYYSQIVNDFQKGDIAEGYSVSREKKESFPLTVTSAQKNPTAFYLCASRAGLAGGTLAKNIQYFGAGTRLSVL.

In the case of this clonotype: With a much larger clone just one base away, this may be a read error. The chain employs TRBV6-1 and TRBJ1-3; no reliable D call. Looked up from germline, CDR1 is MNHNS and CDR2 is SASEGT. Trimming stripped 6 bases from V and 4 bases from J, with 7 bases between. The length of the CDR3 is 12 residues. CDR3 sequence (DNA): TGTGCCAGCAGGGCGATGGGAAACACCATATATTTT. Translating it yields CASRAMGNTIYF.

This clonotype was detected ten times or more. The gene calls are TRBV5-1 and TRBJ2-7; D ambiguous. Germline V CDR1 and CDR2: SGHRS, YFSETQ. V lost 2 bases and J 0 bases, leaving 9 bases between the germline ends. CDR3 length equals 14 residues. The CDR3 DNA reads as TGCGCCAGCAGCTTCGGCGGTAACTCCTACGAGCAGTACTTC. It translates to CASSFGGNSYEQYF.

This clonotype was seen ten or more times. The chain uses TRBV25-1 and TRBJ2-1, with unresolved D. V dropped 4 bases and J dropped 9 bases, with 7 bases sitting between them. The germline V gene encodes CDR1 MGHDK and CDR2 SYGVNS. The CDR3 consists of 11 residues. The CDR3: CASSGLFEQFF. DNA of the CDR3: TGTGCCAGCAGTGGTCTATTTGAGCAGTTCTTC.

V and J are TRBV24-1 and TRBJ1-2; D gene ambiguous. The CDR3 consists of 18 residues. Per germline, CDR1 KGHDR and CDR2 SFDVKD. The V and J ends lost 0 bases and 4 bases respectively, with 20 bases between them. CDR3 sequence: CATSDLQAAYGLSYGYTF. The DNA for the CDR3 is TGTGCCACCAGTGATTTGCAAGCCGCATACGGCTTGAGCTATGGCTACACCTTC.

V and J are TRBV7-3 and TRBJ1-6, with 8 bases identical to TRBD1. This CDR3 has 13 amino acids. The V and J ends lost 5 bases and 10 bases, in that order; junction bases with no gene match: 4. The germline V gene encodes CDR1 SGHTA and CDR2 FQGTGA. CDR3 in DNA: TGTGCCAGCAGCGCCTCAGGGGGCTCACCCCTCCACTTT. Translation: CASSASGGSPLHF.

This clonotype turned up a few times. At one end, the junction sequence differs from germline, possibly due to a read error. This rearrangement joins TRBV25-1 to TRBJ2-7; perhaps D is TRBD1 or TRBD2 (5 bases each). This CDR3 is 14 amino acids long. Germline V gene lookup returns CDR1 MGHDK and CDR2 SYGVNS. The CDR3 spells CASSRWGSTGELYF. In nucleotides, the CDR3 is TGTGCCAGCAGCCGGTGGGGCAGCACCGGGGAGCTGTACTTC.

This clonotype is a singleton in its sample. V usage is TRBV15 and J usage is TRBJ2-1; TRBD2 is a possible D gene (6 bases). This CDR3 is built from 15 residues. CDR1 is LNHNV, CDR2 YYDKDF, per germline (reference sequence). Trimming removed 3 bases from V and 7 bases from J, with 16 bases in between. CDR3 bases: TGTGCCACCAGCAGCCCTCAGACTAGGAGGAATGAGCAGTTCTTC. Protein sequence: CATSSPQTRRNEQFF.

This clonotype has only a few counts. The rearrangement joins TRBV2 to TRBJ1-6; a possible D gene is TRBD1 (6 bases). Germline V gives CDR1 SNHLY, CDR2 FYNNEI. V lost 8 bases and J lost 6, with 14 bases in between. The CDR3 sequence is 14 residues long. The DNA for the CDR3 is TGTGCCAGCGTTGAAACAGGGTTTAATTCACCCCTCCACTTT. This translates into CASVETGFNSPLHF.

The genes are TRBV24-1 and TRBJ2-1, with TRBD2 matching over 10 bases. CDR3 length: 16 residues. CDR1 and CDR2 from the germline V gene are KGHDR and SFDVKD. Trimming cost V 5 bases and J 3 bases; bases outside gene matches: 6. The CDR3 DNA reads TGTGCCACCAGTGTCCGGACTAGCGGAAACTACAATGAGCAGTTCTTC. The encoded protein is CATSVRTSGNYNEQFF.

This clonotype has at least ten counts. The chain is built from TRBV11-1 and TRBJ1-1; 10 bases are shared with TRBD1. V gave up 5 bases and J gave up 5 bases; unmatched junction bases: 2. The CDR3 is 13 amino acids. Germline CDR1 and CDR2: SGHAT and FQDESV (reference sequence). The DNA of the CDR3 is TGTGCCAGCAGCCGACAGGGGGCGACTGAAGCTTTCTTT. Translated: CASSRQGATEAFF. The full variable domain, its missing parts supplied by reference TRBV11-1 and TRBJ1-1, is EAEVAQSPRYKITEKSQAVAFWCDPISGHATLYWYRQILGQGPELLVQFQDESVVDDSQLPKDRFSAERLKGVDSTLKIQPAELGDSAMYLCASSRQGATEAFFGQGTRLTVV.

The J gene is TRBJ2-7, the V gene TRBV25-1; no clear D. The V end lost 3 bases, the J end lost 2 bases, and 14 bases lay between the germline ends. This CDR3 region has 15 residues. Germline lookup yields CDR1 MGHDK and CDR2 SYGVNS. The CDR3 protein is CASSDSARLAYEQYF. The CDR3 nucleotides are TGTGCCAGCAGTGACAGCGCGAGGTTAGCCTACGAGCAGTACTTC.

The gene calls are TRBV6-1 and TRBJ2-3, with 10 bases fitting TRBD2. Germline trimming cut 7 bases from V and 1 base from J; bases unmatched to any gene: 11. Germline V gives CDR1 MNHNS, CDR2 SASEGT. This CDR3 is built from 17 residues. The CDR3 reads CASKPSGSPHRTDTQYF. The CDR3 DNA follows: TGTGCCAGCAAGCCTAGCGGGAGTCCTCATCGCACAGATACGCAGTATTTT.

The sample holds many counts of this clonotype. This rearrangement joins TRBV19 to TRBJ1-3; no firm D call. The CDR3 has 14 amino acids. Germline V gene sequence: CDR1 LNHDA, CDR2 SQIVND (reference sequence). Deletions cut 5 bases from V and 0 bases from J, with 8 bases between. The CDR3 sequence: CASSGSSSGNTIYF. Here the CDR3 DNA reads TGTGCCAGTAGTGGGTCCAGCTCTGGAAACACCATATATTTT.

About this clonotype: The CDR3 does not close with the conserved phenylalanine or tryptophan, likely indicating a read error. The DNA is omitted, as the CDR3 cannot be located on it reliably, and the CDR3 follows TCRdb's listing. The chain combines TRBV2 with TRBJ1-6; the table gives TRBD1 as D, unverified against the DNA. The germline V gene encodes CDR1 SNHLY and CDR2 FYNNEI. The CDR3 adds up to 8 amino acids, both ends counted. CDR3 protein: CASSDRNR.

This clonotype was seen ten or more times. The J gene is TRBJ1-5, the V gene TRBV2; TRBD1 might be the D (6 bases). Per the germline V gene, CDR1 is SNHLY and CDR2 is FYNNEI. V lost 6 bases to trimming and J lost 4 bases, with 22 bases between them. The CDR3 spans 17 residues. CDR3 DNA: TGTGCCAGCAGGGGGGATTGGGCAGGGGAGGGGAATCAGCCCCAGCATTTT. This encodes CASRGDWAGEGNQPQHF.

On this clonotype itself: A junction end diverges from the germline sequence, so it may reflect a read error. CDR3 in amino acids: CASNEEGSGANVLAF. CDR3 nucleotide sequence: TGTGCCAGCAATGAAGAAGGATCTGGGGCCAACGTCCTGGCTTTC. This sequence joins TRBV6-1 and TRBJ2-6; weak D call: TRBD1 (5 bases). Germline CDR1 and CDR2: MNHNS and SASEGT. CDR3 length: 15 residues.

The V call is TRBV2, the J call TRBJ2-3; D remains ambiguous. CDR1 and CDR2 from the germline V gene are SNHLY and FYNNEI. The CDR3 is 11 amino acids. V shed 4 bases and J shed 6 bases, with 5 bases lying between them. The CDR3: CASSAADTQYF. The DNA for the CDR3 is TGTGCCAGCAGTGCTGCGGATACGCAGTATTTT.

The V call is TRBV19, the J call TRBJ1-6; D may be TRBD1 (5 bases). The CDR3 runs to 15 residues. Germline V lookup: CDR1 LNHDA, CDR2 SQIVND (reference sequence). V lost 6 bases to trimming and J lost 7 bases, with 16 bases between them. DNA for the CDR3: TGTGCCAGTAGCCATGACAGCCGACCGAATTCACCCCTCCACTTT. This translates into CASSHDSRPNSPLHF.

This clonotype has just a few counts. V gene TRBV29-1 combines with J gene TRBJ2-6; TRBD2 might be the D (5 bases). This CDR3 contains 14 residues. Trimming stripped 7 bases from V and 4 bases from J, with 14 bases between. CDR1 is SQVTM, CDR2 ANQGSEA, per germline. CDR3 DNA sequence: TGCAGCGCCCTAGCCCCGACCGGGGCCAACGTCCTGACTTTC. It encodes CSALAPTGANVLTF.

This rearrangement joins TRBV15 to TRBJ1-3; D gene uncertain. Germline-derived CDR1 and CDR2 are LNHNV and YYDKDF (reference sequence). The CDR3 consists of 13 residues. The V and J ends lost 5 bases and 2 bases respectively, with 7 bases between them. Here the CDR3 DNA reads TGTGCCACCAGCCCGGCAGCTGGAAACACCATATATTTT. It specifies CATSPAAGNTIYF.

The sample holds many counts of this clonotype. The chain combines TRBV7-9 with TRBJ1-1; D possibly corresponds to TRBD1 (5 bases). CDR1 is SEHNR, CDR2 FQNEAQ, per germline (reference sequence). Trimming removed 1 base from V and 1 base from J, with 10 bases in between. The CDR3 has 15 amino acids. The CDR3 bases are TGTGCCAGCAGCTTAGGGCTAACAGGGAACACTGAAGCTTTCTTT. Translated, it gives CASSLGLTGNTEAFF. The full variable domain, completed using reference TRBV7-9 and TRBJ1-1, is DTGVSQNPRHKITKRGQNVTFRCDPISEHNRLYWYRQTLGQGPEFLTYFQNEAQLEKSRLLSDRFSAERPKGSFSTLEIQRTEQGDSAMYLCASSLGLTGNTEAFFGQGTRLTVV.

V usage is TRBV15 and J usage is TRBJ2-1; 15 bases map to TRBD2. The germline gives CDR1 LNHNV, CDR2 YYDKDF (reference sequence). CDR3 length equals 21 residues. V shed 0 bases, J shed 6 bases, and the junction held 15 bases outside the gene matches. CDR3 bases: TGTGCCACCAGCAGAGAAGGTCGCTCTAGGACTAGCGGGAGGGCCGGCAATGAGCAGTTCTTC. Amino acid sequence: CATSREGRSRTSGRAGNEQFF.

Of note for this clonotype: An end of the junction differs from the germline gene, which may be a read error. This rearrangement joins TRBV2 to TRBJ1-1; D gene unclear. Germline values: CDR1 SNHLY, CDR2 FYNNEI. The CDR3 is 15 amino acids. CDR3 amino acids: CASSFRTEMNTEAFF. CDR3 DNA sequence: TGTGCCAGCAGTTTCCGGACGGAGATGAACACGGAAGCTTTCTTT.